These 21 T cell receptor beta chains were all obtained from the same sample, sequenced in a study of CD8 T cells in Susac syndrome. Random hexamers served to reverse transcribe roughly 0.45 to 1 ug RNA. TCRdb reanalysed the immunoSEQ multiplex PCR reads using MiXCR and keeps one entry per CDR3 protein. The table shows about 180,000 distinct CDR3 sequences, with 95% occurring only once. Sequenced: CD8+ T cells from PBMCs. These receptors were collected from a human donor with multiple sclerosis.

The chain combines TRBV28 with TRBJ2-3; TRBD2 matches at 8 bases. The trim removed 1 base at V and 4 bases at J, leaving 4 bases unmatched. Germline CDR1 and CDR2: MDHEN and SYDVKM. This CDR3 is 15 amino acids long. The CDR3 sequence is CASSLYGRGADTQYF. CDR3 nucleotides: TGTGCCAGCAGTTTATACGGGAGGGGCGCAGATACGCAGTATTTT.

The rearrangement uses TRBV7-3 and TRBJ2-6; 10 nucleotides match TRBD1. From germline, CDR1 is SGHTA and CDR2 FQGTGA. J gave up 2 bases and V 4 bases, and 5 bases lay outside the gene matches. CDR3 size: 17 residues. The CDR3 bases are TGTGCCAGCAGCTCGACCGGGACAGGGGCTGGGGCCAACGTCCTGACTTTC. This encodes CASSSTGTGAGANVLTF.

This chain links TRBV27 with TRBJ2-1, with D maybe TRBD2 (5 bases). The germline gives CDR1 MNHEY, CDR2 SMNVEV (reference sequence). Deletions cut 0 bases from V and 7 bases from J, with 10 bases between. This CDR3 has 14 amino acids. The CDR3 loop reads CASSLSGVGNEQFF. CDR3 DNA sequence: TGTGCCAGCAGTTTATCGGGAGTGGGTAATGAGCAGTTCTTC.

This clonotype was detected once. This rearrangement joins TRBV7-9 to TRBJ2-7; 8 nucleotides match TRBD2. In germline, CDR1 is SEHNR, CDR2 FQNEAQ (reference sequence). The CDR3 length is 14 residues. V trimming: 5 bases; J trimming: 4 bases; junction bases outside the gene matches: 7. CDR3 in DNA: TGTGCCAGCAGCCCTGGCGGGGGGACATACGAGCAGTACTTC. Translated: CASSPGGGTYEQYF.

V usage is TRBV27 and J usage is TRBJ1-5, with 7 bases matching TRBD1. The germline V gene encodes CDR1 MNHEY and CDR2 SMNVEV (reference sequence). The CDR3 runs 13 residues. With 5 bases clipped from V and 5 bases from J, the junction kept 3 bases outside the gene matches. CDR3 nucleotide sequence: TGTGCCAGCAGTACAGGGGAGCATCAGCCCCAGCATTTT. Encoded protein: CASSTGEHQPQHF.

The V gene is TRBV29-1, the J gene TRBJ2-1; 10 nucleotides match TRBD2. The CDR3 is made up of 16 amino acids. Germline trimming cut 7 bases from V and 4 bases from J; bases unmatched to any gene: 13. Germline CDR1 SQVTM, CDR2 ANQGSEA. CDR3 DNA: TGCAGCGCTCTGCTTGCTAGCGGGAGATCTTACAATGAGCAGTTCTTC. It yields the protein CSALLASGRSYNEQFF.

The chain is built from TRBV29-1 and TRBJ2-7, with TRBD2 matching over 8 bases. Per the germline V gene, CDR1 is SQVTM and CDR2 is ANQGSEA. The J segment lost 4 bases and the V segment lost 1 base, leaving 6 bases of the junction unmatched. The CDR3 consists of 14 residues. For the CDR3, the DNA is TGCAGCGTTGAAGCCCGAAGCGGGAGTTACGAGCAGTACTTC. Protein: CSVEARSGSYEQYF.

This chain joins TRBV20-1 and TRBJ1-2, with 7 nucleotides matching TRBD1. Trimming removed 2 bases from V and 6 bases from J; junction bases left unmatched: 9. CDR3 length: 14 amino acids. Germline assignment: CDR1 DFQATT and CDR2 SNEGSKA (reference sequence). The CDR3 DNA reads TGCAGTGCTAGATACAACAGGGGCGGAGATGGCTACACCTTC. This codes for CSARYNRGGDGYTF.

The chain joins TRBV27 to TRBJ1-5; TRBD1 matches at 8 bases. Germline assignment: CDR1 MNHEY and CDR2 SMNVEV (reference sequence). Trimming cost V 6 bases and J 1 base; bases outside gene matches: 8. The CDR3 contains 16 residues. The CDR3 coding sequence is TGTGCCAGCAGCCCCACAACAGGGGGAAGCAATCAGCCCCAGCATTTT. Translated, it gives CASSPTTGGSNQPQHF.

The CDR3 coding sequence is TGTGCCAGCAGCTTCGGGACAAAATTCACTGAAGCTTTCTTT. It translates to CASSFGTKFTEAFF. The genes are TRBV5-6 and TRBJ1-1; weak D call: TRBD1 (6 bases). The CDR3 length is 14 residues. V gave up 2 bases and J gave up 4 bases, with 12 bases separating them. Germline V gene lookup returns CDR1 SGHDT and CDR2 YYEEEE. Supplemented by reference TRBV5-6 and TRBJ1-1, the full variable domain reads DAGVTQSPTHLIKTRGQQVTLRCSPKSGHDTVSWYQQALGQGPQFIFQYYEEEERQRGNFPDRFSGHQFPNYSSELNVNALLLGDSALYLCASSFGTKFTEAFFGQGTRLTVV.

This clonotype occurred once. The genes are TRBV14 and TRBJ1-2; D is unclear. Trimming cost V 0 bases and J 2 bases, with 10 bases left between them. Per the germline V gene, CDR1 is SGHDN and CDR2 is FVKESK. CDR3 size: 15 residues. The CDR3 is CASSQEFSGNYGYTF. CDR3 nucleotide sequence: TGTGCCAGCAGCCAAGAGTTTTCAGGCAACTATGGCTACACCTTC.

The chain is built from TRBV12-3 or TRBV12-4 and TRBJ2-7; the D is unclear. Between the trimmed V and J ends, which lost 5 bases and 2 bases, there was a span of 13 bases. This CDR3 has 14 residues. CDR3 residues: CASSISRGPYEQYF. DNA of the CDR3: TGTGCCAGCAGTATATCTAGAGGCCCCTACGAGCAGTACTTC.

CDR3 residues: CSVEGSGRSYGYTF. The DNA for the CDR3 is TGCAGCGTTGAAGGCTCGGGGCGGAGCTATGGCTACACCTTC. The chain links TRBV29-1 to TRBJ1-2; D may be TRBD1 (5 bases). The germline V and J ends were trimmed by 1 base and 4 bases, with 13 bases remaining between them. The CDR3 sequence is 14 residues long. Germline V gene data show CDR1 as SQVTM and CDR2 as ANQGSEA.

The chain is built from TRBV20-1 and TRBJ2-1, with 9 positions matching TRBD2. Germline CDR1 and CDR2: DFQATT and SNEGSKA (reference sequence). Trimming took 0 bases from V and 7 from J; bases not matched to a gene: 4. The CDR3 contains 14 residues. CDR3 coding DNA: TGCAGTGCTAGAGAGCCTAGCGGGGTTAATGAGCAGTTCTTC. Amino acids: CSAREPSGVNEQFF.

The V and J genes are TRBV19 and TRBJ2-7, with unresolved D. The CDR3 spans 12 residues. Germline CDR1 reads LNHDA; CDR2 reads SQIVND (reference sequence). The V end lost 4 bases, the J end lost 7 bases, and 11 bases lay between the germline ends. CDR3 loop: CASSRSPGEQYF. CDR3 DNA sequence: TGTGCCAGTAGTAGGTCCCCCGGGGAGCAGTACTTC.

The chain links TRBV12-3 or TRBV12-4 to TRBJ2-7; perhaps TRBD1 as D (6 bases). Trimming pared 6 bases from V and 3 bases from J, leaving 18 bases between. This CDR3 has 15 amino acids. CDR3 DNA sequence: TGTGCCAGCAGGGCGGCAGGGGCACCTCTCTACGAGCAGTACTTC. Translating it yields CASRAAGAPLYEQYF.

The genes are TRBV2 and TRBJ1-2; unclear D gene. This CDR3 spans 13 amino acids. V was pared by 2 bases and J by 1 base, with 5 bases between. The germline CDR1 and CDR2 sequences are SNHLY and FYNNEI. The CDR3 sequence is CASSENSNYGYTF. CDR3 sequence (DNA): TGTGCCAGCAGTGAAAACAGTAACTATGGCTACACCTTC.

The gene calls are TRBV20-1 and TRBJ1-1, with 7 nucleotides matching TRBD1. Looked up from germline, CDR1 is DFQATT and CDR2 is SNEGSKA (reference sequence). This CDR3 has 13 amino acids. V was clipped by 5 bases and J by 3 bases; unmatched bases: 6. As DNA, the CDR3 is TGCAGTGCTTGGGACAGCGATTACACTGAAGCTTTCTTT. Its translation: CSAWDSDYTEAFF.

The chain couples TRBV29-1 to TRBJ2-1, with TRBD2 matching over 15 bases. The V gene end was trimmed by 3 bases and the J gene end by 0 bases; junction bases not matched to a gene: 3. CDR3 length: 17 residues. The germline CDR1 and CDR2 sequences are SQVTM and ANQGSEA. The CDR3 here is CSVEGLAGGYSYNEQFF. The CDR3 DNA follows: TGCAGCGTTGAGGGACTAGCGGGAGGCTACTCCTACAATGAGCAGTTCTTC.

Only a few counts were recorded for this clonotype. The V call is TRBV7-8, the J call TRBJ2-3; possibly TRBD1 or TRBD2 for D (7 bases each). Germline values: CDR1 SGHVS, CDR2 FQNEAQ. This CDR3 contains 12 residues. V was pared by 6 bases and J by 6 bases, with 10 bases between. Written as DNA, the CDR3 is TGTGCCAGCAGGCAGGGGGGGGATACGCAGTATTTT. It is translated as CASRQGGDTQYF.

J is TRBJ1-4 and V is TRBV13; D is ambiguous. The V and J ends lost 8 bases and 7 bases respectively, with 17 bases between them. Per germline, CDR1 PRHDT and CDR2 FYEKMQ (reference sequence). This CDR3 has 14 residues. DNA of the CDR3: TGTGCCAGCCGATACAACACCGGGAGTGAAAAACTGTTTTTT. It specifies CASRYNTGSEKLFF.